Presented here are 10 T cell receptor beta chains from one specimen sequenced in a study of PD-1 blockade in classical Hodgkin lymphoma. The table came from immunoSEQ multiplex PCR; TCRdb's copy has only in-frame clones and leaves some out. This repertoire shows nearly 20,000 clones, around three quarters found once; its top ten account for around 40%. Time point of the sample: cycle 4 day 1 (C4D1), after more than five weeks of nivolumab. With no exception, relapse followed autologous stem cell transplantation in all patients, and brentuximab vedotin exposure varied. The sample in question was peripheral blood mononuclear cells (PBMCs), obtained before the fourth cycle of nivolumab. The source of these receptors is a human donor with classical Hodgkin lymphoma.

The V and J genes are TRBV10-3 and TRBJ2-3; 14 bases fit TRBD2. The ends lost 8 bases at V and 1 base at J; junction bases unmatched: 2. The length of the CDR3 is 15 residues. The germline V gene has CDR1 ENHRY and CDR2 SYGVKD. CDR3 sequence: CAIAGLAGGTDTQYF. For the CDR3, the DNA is TGTGCCATCGCGGGACTAGCGGGGGGCACAGATACGCAGTATTTT.

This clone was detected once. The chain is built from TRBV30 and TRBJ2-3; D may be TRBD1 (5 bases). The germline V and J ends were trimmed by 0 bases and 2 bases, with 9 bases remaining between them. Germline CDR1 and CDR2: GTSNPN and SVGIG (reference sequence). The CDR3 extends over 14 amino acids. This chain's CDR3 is CAWSVGQNTDTQYF. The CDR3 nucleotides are TGTGCCTGGAGTGTGGGGCAGAACACAGATACGCAGTATTTT.

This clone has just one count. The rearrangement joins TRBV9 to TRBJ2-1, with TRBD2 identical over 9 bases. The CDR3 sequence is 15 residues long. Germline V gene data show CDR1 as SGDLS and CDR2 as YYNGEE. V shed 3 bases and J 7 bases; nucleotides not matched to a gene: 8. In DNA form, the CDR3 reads TGTGCCAGCAGCGCAAGGACTAGCGAGGGAAATGAGCAGTTCTTC. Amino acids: CASSARTSEGNEQFF.

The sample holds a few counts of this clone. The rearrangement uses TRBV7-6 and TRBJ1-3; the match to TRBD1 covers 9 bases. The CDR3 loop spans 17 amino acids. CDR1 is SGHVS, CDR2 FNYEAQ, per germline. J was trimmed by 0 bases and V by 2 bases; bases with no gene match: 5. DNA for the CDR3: TGTGCCAGCAGCTTACGGACAGGGGCGAGCTCTGGAAACACCATATATTTT. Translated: CASSLRTGASSGNTIYF.

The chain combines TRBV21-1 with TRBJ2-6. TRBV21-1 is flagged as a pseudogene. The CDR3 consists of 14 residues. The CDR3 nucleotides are TGTGCCAGCAGCATAGGGACTGGGGCCAACGTCCTGACTTTC. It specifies CASSIGTGANVLTF.

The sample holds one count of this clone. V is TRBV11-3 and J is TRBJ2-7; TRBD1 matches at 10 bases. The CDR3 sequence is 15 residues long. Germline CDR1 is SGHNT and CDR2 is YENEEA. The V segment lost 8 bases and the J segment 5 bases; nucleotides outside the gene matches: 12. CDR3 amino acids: CASSTPGQGYHEQYF. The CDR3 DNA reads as TGTGCCAGCTCAACTCCGGGACAGGGGTACCACGAGCAGTACTTC.

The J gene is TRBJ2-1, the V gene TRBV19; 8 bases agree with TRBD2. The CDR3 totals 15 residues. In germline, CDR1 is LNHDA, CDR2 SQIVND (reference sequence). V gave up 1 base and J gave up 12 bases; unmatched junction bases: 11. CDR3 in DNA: TGTGCCAGTAGTATAGGTAGCGGGGAGGGCTTGGGGCAGTTCTTC. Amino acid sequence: CASSIGSGEGLGQFF. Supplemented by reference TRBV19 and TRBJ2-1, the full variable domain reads DGGITQSPKYLFRKEGQNVTLSCEQNLNHDAMYWYRQDPGQGLRLIYYSQIVNDFQKGDIAEGYSVSREKKESFPLTVTSAQKNPTAFYLCASSIGSGEGLGQFFGPGTRLTVL.

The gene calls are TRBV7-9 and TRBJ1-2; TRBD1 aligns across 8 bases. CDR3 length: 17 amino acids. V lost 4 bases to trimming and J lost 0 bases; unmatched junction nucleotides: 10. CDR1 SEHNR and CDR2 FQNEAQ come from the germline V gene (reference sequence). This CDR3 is CASSSTDRVPANYGYTF. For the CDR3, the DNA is TGTGCCAGCAGCTCGACGGACAGGGTGCCCGCTAACTATGGCTACACCTTC.

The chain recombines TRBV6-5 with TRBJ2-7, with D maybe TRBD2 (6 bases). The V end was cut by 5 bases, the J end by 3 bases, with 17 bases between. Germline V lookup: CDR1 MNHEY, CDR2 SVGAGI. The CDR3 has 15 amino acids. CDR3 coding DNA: TGTGCCAGCAGTGGCTCCGGGCTCGGGGGCTACGAGCAGTACTTC. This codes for CASSGSGLGGYEQYF.

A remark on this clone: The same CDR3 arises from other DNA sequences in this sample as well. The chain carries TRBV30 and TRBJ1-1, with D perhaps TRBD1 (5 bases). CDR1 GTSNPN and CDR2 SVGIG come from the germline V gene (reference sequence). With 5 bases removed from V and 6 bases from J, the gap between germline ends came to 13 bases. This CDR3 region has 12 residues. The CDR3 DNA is TGTGCCTGGGGTAGAGGAGGGGCTGAAGCTTTCTTT. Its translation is CAWGRGGAEAFF.